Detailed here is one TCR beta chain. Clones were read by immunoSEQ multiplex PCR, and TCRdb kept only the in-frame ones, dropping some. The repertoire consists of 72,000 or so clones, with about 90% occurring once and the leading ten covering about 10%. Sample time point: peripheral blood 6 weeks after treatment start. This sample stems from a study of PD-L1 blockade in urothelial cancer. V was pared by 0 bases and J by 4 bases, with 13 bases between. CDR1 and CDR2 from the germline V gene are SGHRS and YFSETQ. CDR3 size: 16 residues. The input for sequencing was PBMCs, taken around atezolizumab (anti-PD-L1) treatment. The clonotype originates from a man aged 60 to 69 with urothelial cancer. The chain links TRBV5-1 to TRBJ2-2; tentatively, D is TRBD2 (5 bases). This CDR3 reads CASSLVPKGSTGELFF. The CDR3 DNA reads TGCGCCAGCAGCTTGGTCCCTAAAGGGAGCACCGGGGAGCTGTTTTTT.